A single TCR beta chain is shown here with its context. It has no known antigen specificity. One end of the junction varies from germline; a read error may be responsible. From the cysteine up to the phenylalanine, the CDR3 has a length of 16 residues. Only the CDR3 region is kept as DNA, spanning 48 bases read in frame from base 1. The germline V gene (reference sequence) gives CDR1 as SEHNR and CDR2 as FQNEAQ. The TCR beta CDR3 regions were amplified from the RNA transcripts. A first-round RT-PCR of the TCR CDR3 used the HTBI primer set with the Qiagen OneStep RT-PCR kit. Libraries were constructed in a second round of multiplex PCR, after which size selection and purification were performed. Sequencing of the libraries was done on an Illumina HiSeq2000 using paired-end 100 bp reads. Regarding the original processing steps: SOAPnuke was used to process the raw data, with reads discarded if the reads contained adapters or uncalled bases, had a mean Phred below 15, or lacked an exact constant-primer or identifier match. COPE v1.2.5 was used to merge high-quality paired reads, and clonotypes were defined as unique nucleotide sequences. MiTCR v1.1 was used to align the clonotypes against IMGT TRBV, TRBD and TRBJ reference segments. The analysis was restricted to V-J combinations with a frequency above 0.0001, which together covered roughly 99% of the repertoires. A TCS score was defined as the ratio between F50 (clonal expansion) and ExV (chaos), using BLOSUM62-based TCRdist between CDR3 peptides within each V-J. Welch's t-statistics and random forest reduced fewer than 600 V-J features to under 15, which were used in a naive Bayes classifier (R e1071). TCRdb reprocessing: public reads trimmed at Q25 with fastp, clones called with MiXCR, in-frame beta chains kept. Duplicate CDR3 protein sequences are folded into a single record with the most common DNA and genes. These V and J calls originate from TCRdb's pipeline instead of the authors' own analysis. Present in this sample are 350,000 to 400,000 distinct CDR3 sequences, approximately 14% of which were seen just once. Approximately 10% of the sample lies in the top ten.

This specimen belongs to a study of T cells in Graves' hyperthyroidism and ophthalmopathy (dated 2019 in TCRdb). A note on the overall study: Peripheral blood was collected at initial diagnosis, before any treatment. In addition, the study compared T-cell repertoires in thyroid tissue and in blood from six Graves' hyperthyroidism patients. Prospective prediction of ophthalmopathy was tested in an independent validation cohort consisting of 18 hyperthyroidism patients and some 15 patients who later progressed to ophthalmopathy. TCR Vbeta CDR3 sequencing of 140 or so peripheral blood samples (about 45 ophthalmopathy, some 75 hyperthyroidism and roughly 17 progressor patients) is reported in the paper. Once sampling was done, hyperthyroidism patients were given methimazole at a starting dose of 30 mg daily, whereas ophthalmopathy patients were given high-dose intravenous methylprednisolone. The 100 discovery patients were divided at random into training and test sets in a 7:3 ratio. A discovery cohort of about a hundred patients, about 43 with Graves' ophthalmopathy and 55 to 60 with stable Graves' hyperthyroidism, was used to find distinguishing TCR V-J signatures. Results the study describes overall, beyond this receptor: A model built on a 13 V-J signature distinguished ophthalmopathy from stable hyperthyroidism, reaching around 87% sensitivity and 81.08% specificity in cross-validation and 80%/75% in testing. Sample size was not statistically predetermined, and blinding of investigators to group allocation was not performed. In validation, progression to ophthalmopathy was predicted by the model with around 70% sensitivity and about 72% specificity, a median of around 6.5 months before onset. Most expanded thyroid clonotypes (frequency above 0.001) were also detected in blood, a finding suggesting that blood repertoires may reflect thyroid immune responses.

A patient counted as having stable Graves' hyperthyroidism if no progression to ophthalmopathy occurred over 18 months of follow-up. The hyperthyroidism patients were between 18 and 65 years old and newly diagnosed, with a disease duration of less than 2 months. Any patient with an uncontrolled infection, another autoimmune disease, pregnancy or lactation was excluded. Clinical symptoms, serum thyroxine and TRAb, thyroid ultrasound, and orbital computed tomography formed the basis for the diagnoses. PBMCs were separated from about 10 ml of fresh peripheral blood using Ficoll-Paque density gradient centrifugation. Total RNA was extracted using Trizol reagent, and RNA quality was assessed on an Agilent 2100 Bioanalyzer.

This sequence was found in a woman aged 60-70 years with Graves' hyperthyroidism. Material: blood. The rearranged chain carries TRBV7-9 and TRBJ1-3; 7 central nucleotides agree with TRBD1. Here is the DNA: TGTGCCAGCAGCTTAGAGGGACAGATCTCTGGTAACACCATATATTTT. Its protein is CASSLEGQISGNTIYF.